This record covers a single T cell receptor beta chain. The entry originates in a study of identifying expanded T cells in peripheral blood. From germline, CDR1 is SGHTA and CDR2 FQGTGA. V shed 6 bases and J shed 4 bases, with 5 bases lying between them. The CDR3 covers 11 residues. Some clones are missing from TCRdb's copy, which holds only in-frame ones; the method was immunoSEQ multiplex PCR. The sample lists 60,000 to 70,000 clones, over 75% seen once, with less than 5.5% in the top ten. This sequence originates from a person aged 18 to 70 in good health. Sequenced: blood. The V and J genes are TRBV7-3 and TRBJ2-3, with D hard to call. The CDR3 spells CASSSSDTQYF. The CDR3 nucleotides are TGTGCCAGCAGTTCTTCAGATACGCAGTATTTT.